This T cell receptor beta chain was sequenced during a study of blood T cell repertoires in COVID-19. The wider study: Collection of acute and convalescent COVID-19 samples took place in the United States, Italy and Spain. The analysed material was cDNA or gDNA that came from T cells, B-cell-depleted T cells, or PBMCs.

In the original workflow: Nucleated cell number was recorded as an estimate derived from reference gene primer amplification. This table comes from immunoSEQ multiplex PCR, and its TCRdb copy is limited to in-frame clones, with some not included. The DNA was the basis for D and trimming; V, J and clone size are from that table. The repertoire holds around 140,000 clones, with around 86% as singletons. This clone was counted a few times. Germline-derived CDR1 and CDR2 are MDHEN and SYDVKM. The CDR3 is 14 residues long. V was clipped by 5 bases and J by 4 bases, with 14 bases between them. Sequencing used peripheral blood. The chain carries TRBV28 and TRBJ1-1; D gene uncertain. The origin of this receptor is a human donor in a cohort sampled during active COVID-19. CDR3 DNA sequence: TGTGCCAGCAGTAACAGCCCGGAACGCACTGAAGCTTTCTTT. Translating it yields CASSNSPERTEAFF.